This T cell receptor (beta chain) is drawn from a study of T cells in tumors after PD-1 blockade. CDR1 and CDR2 from the germline V gene are SGHTA and FQGNSA. Trimming cost V 5 bases and J 4 bases, with 17 bases left between them. The CDR3 extends over 15 amino acids. TCRdb's copy holds only in-frame clones and misses some; the assay was immunoSEQ multiplex PCR. The sample lists 60,000 or so clones; about 80% were seen once. Template: tumor biopsy or peripheral blood genomic DNA, roughly 550-6,500 ng per sample. The origin of this receptor is a human donor with basal cell carcinoma. This material consisted of PBMCs, taken before anti-PD-1 treatment. The rearrangement links TRBV7-2 to TRBJ1-1, with D possibly TRBD1 on 5 matching bases. The CDR3 nucleotides read TGTGCCAGCAGCATTAGCGGGCAGGGCGTCACTGAAGCTTTCTTT. Its translation: CASSISGQGVTEAFF. Based on the CDR3 plus reference TRBV7-2 and TRBJ1-1, the full variable domain is GAGVSQSPSNKVTEKGKDVELRCDPISGHTALYWYRQSLGQGLEFLIYFQGNSAPDKSGLPSDRFSAERTGGSVSTLTIQRTQQEDSAVYLCASSISGQGVTEAFFGQGTRLTVV.